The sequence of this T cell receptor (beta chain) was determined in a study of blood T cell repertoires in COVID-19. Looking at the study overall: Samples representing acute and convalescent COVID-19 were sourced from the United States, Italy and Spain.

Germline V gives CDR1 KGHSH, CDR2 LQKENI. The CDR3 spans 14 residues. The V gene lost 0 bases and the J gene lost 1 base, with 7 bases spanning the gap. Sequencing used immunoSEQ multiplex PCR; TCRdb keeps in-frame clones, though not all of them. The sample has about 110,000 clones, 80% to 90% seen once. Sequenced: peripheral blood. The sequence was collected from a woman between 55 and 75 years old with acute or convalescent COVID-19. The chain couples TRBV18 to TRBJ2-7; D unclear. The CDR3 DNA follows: TGTGCCAGCTCACCACCTTCAGGATCCTACGAGCAGTACTTC. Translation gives CASSPPSGSYEQYF.